The 32 T cell receptor beta chains below were found in one sample sequenced in a study of breast tumors, draining lymph nodes, adjacent tissues. One entry per CDR3 protein, called by TCRdb with MiXCR from the multiplex PCR reads. The profile covers over 60,000 distinct CDR3 sequences, with around two fifths appearing a single time and approximately 9.1% taken by the ten largest. The specimen was breast tumor tissue. The receptor set was obtained from a female donor with breast cancer. Some clones in this sample may be carry-over from other donors' samples.

The chain recombines TRBV10-3 with TRBJ2-5; TRBD1 matches 9 bases. V dropped 2 bases and J dropped 5; count of bases not matched to a gene: 6. Germline V lookup: CDR1 ENHRY, CDR2 SYGVKD. This CDR3 spans 15 amino acids. CDR3 DNA sequence: TGTGCCATCAGTGAGCGGGACAGGGATTGGGAGACCCAGTACTTC. Translating it yields CAISERDRDWETQYF.

Ten or more counts support this clonotype. The chain combines TRBV6-5 with TRBJ1-6; 7 bases are a match to TRBD1. The length of the CDR3 is 18 residues. The V gene end was trimmed by 7 bases and the J gene end by 0 bases; junction bases not matched to a gene: 12. Germline assignment: CDR1 MNHEY and CDR2 SVGAGI. The chain's CDR3 is CASTLTLTGSSYNSPLHF. The CDR3 nucleotides are TGTGCCAGCACCTTAACTCTGACAGGGAGCTCCTATAATTCACCCCTCCACTTT.

The V gene is TRBV30, the J gene TRBJ2-3, with TRBD1 matching over 8 bases. This CDR3 has 14 amino acids. J was trimmed by 0 bases and V by 7 bases; bases with no gene match: 6. Germline CDR1 and CDR2: GTSNPN and SVGIG (reference sequence). CDR3 sequence (DNA): TGTGCCTCTAGGACAGGGCTTAGCACAGATACGCAGTATTTT. Its translation: CASRTGLSTDTQYF.

This clonotype occurred many times. J is TRBJ1-6 and V is TRBV6-5, with 8 bases aligning to TRBD1. V was pared by 6 bases and J by 7 bases, with 8 bases of the junction left unmatched. The CDR3 consists of 15 residues. Germline V gene sequence: CDR1 MNHEY, CDR2 SVGAGI. This CDR3 is CASSPGTGDNSPLHF. CDR3 nucleotides: TGTGCCAGCAGCCCCGGGACAGGCGACAATTCACCCCTCCACTTT.

This clonotype was counted a single time. The chain carries TRBV20-1 and TRBJ1-2; possibly TRBD1 for D (5 bases). The CDR3 loop spans 11 amino acids. The V gene's germline CDR1 is DFQATT and CDR2 SNEGSKA (reference sequence). Trimming pared 5 bases from V and 12 bases from J, leaving 16 bases between. CDR3 sequence reads: CSAPWDSGNTF. CDR3 in DNA: TGCAGTGCTCCTTGGGACTCTGGAAACACCTTC.

This clonotype occurred a few times. V and J are TRBV15 and TRBJ2-3; D possibly uses TRBD1 or TRBD2 (5 bases each). From germline, CDR1 is LNHNV and CDR2 YYDKDF (reference sequence). This CDR3 is built from 14 residues. Trimming shortened V by 0 bases and J by 9 bases, and 13 bases separated the two germline ends. CDR3 coding DNA: TGTGCCACCAGCAGAGATGGGGGAGCAAGCACGCAGTATTTT. Translation: CATSRDGGASTQYF.

This clonotype occurred many times. The V call is TRBV15, the J call TRBJ2-7; TRBD2 agrees at 13 bases. The length of the CDR3 is 20 residues. From germline, CDR1 is LNHNV and CDR2 YYDKDF (reference sequence). V trimming: 5 bases; J trimming: 5 bases; junction bases outside the gene matches: 21. The CDR3 region is CATSLRFWTSGSTREDEQYF. The CDR3 DNA sequence: TGTGCCACCAGCTTGAGATTCTGGACTAGCGGGAGCACTCGAGAAGACGAGCAGTACTTC.

This clonotype was picked up many times. This may be a read error, as it is one base from a much larger clone. This chain joins TRBV4-1 and TRBJ1-6, with unresolved D. Germline assignment: CDR1 MGHRA and CDR2 YSYEKL. V was trimmed by 0 bases and J by 10 bases, leaving 4 bases between them. CDR3 length: 12 residues. The CDR3 here is CASSQDSSPLHF. CDR3 DNA: TGCGCCAGCAGCCAAGATAGCTCACCCCTCCACTTT.

This clonotype was seen ten or more times. The rearrangement links TRBV29-1 to TRBJ2-3; 10 nucleotides agree with TRBD2. Germline V lookup: CDR1 SQVTM, CDR2 ANQGSEA. The junction had 6 bases not matched to a gene; V was cut back by 3 bases and J by 0 bases. CDR3 length: 16 amino acids. DNA for the CDR3: TGCAGCGTTGATGTACTAGCGGGATCTAGCACAGATACGCAGTATTTT. It translates to CSVDVLAGSSTDTQYF.

The sample holds many counts of this clonotype. V usage is TRBV3-1 and J usage is TRBJ2-5; D is undetermined. Germline V gives CDR1 LGHDT, CDR2 YNNKEL (reference sequence). Deletions cut 0 bases from V and 4 bases from J, with 15 bases between. The CDR3 extends over 16 amino acids. Here the CDR3 reads CASSQEWRTGRETQYF. For the CDR3, the DNA is TGTGCCAGCAGCCAAGAATGGCGGACCGGCCGAGAGACCCAGTACTTC.

This clonotype was counted only a few times. Just one base apart from a much larger clone, this may be a read error. This sequence joins TRBV6-5 and TRBJ1-2, with TRBD1 as a possible D gene (5 bases). V gave up 5 bases and J gave up 4 bases, with 11 bases separating them. This CDR3 comprises 13 residues. Germline CDR1 is MNHEY and CDR2 is SVGAGI. CDR3 sequence reads: CASSRQGPYGYTF. The CDR3 region has the DNA TGTGCCAGCAGTCGGCAGGGCCCCTATGGCTACACCTTC.

Notes on this clonotype: At one boundary the junction diverges from the germline segment, which might be a read error. The rearrangement uses TRBV10-3 and TRBJ2-1; 7 nucleotides line up with TRBD2. Germline CDR1 ENHRY, CDR2 SYGVKD. The CDR3 extends over 13 amino acids. The CDR3 here is CAISNGLDDERFF. DNA for the CDR3: TGTGCCATCAGTAATGGACTAGACGATGAGCGGTTCTTC.

The chain uses TRBV9 and TRBJ1-2, with D possibly TRBD1 on 5 matching bases. Germline V gene lookup returns CDR1 SGDLS and CDR2 YYNGEE. CDR3 size: 15 residues. Trimming removed 0 bases from V and 7 bases from J, with 16 bases in between. This CDR3 reads CASSVDGGYLSGYTF. The CDR3 DNA sequence: TGTGCCAGCAGCGTAGACGGGGGGTACCTATCTGGCTACACCTTC.

This clonotype was found once. J is TRBJ2-3 and V is TRBV20-1; TRBD2 is a possible D gene (5 bases). Trimming cost V 3 bases and J 6 bases, with 13 bases left between them. There are 13 residues in the CDR3. Germline values: CDR1 DFQATT, CDR2 SNEGSKA (reference sequence). The CDR3 protein is CSARSRTGDTQYF. CDR3 bases: TGCAGTGCTAGGTCACGGACTGGGGATACGCAGTATTTT.

There are many counts of this clonotype. V gene TRBV12-3 or TRBV12-4 combines with J gene TRBJ2-5; a possible D gene is TRBD2 (6 bases). This CDR3 contains 13 residues. V shed 3 bases and J shed 4 bases, with 9 bases lying between them. In DNA, the CDR3 is TGTGCCAGCAGTTTGGGGGGTTTAGAGACCCAGTACTTC. This gives the protein CASSLGGLETQYF.

In this sample, this clonotype turned up a few times. The chain joins TRBV2 to TRBJ2-6; D ambiguous. Germline CDR1 SNHLY, CDR2 FYNNEI. The length of the CDR3 is 8 residues. Trimming took off 4 bases at V and 14 bases at J, with 0 bases between the two ends. The CDR3 is CASSVLTF. The CDR3 bases are TGTGCCAGCAGTGTCCTGACTTTC.

The chain couples TRBV24-1 to TRBJ2-3, with 12 bases aligning to TRBD2. There are 18 residues in the CDR3. In germline, CDR1 is KGHDR, CDR2 SFDVKD. Unmatched junction bases numbered 4, after V lost 1 base and J lost 0 bases. CDR3 coding DNA: TGTGCCACCAGTGATTTTCTTCTAGCGGGGGGGAGCACAGATACGCAGTATTTT. It yields the protein CATSDFLLAGGSTDTQYF.

The chain carries TRBV5-5 and TRBJ2-4; TRBD1 matches at 8 bases. J gave up 1 base and V 0 bases, and 6 bases lay outside the gene matches. The CDR3 length is 17 residues. Germline V lookup: CDR1 SGHKS, CDR2 YYEKEE (reference sequence). The CDR3 protein is CASSLVSRGRAKNIQYF. CDR3 DNA: TGTGCCAGCAGCTTGGTATCCAGGGGGCGCGCCAAAAACATTCAGTACTTC.

The CDR3 DNA follows: TGTGCCAGTCCTCATCCGGGACAGGGGTCCACAGGCGGGGAGCTGTTTTTT. It is translated as CASPHPGQGSTGGELFF. The rearrangement joins TRBV9 to TRBJ2-2; TRBD1 aligns across 10 bases. Germline assignment: CDR1 SGDLS and CDR2 YYNGEE. Trimming at V came to 8 bases and at J to 7 bases, leaving 17 bases not matched to a gene. CDR3 length equals 17 residues.

The table lists this clonotype with a count of one. The chain recombines TRBV7-9 with TRBJ1-6; D unclear. V was cut by 5 bases and J by 7 bases, with 12 bases left in between. The CDR3 spans 14 residues. From germline, CDR1 is SEHNR and CDR2 FQNEAQ (reference sequence). The CDR3 DNA reads as TGTGCCAGCAGCATTATAGCGGACAATTCACCCCTCCACTTT. This codes for CASSIIADNSPLHF.

This clonotype has a count of ten or more. This chain uses TRBV7-2 with TRBJ2-3; D might be TRBD1 (6 bases). The germline V gene has CDR1 SGHTA and CDR2 FQGNSA. Trimming pared 5 bases from V and 4 bases from J, leaving 13 bases between. CDR3 size: 14 residues. The CDR3 reads CASSTRGGSDTQYF. The CDR3 DNA follows: TGTGCCAGCAGCACAAGAGGGGGTTCAGATACGCAGTATTTT.

This clonotype appeared many times. The V and J genes are TRBV5-1 and TRBJ2-3; 13 nucleotides align to TRBD2. With 4 bases clipped from V and 2 bases from J, the junction kept 4 bases outside the gene matches. The CDR3 contains 16 residues. Germline CDR1 SGHRS, CDR2 YFSETQ. In nucleotides, the CDR3 is TGCGCCAGCAGCGGCGGGACTAGCGGGACCACAGATACGCAGTATTTT. Translating it yields CASSGGTSGTTDTQYF.

This clonotype was picked up a small number of times. With a much larger clone just one base away, this may be a read error. The chain is built from TRBV5-6 and TRBJ2-7; tentatively, D is TRBD1 (5 bases). The germline V gene has CDR1 SGHDT and CDR2 YYEEEE. This CDR3 has 12 amino acids. Trimming cost V 4 bases and J 6 bases, with 11 bases left between them. In nucleotides, the CDR3 is TGTGCCAGCAGCCAGGGCACCTCCGAGCAGTACTTC. Translating it yields CASSQGTSEQYF.

This clonotype was seen ten or more times. The V gene is TRBV12-3 or TRBV12-4, the J gene TRBJ1-6; D might be TRBD1 (5 bases). Trimming shortened V by 3 bases and J by 7 bases, and 10 bases separated the two germline ends. The CDR3 has 14 residues. The CDR3 reads CASSFGRVNSPLHF. The CDR3 DNA reads as TGTGCCAGCAGTTTCGGCAGGGTGAATTCACCCCTCCACTTT.

This clonotype was observed many times. This chain uses TRBV6-5 with TRBJ2-7, with 7 positions matching TRBD2. Germline CDR1 is MNHEY and CDR2 is SVGAGI. V gave up 11 bases and J gave up 4 bases; unmatched junction bases: 14. The CDR3 extends over 14 amino acids. The CDR3 DNA is TGTGCCGCGGGATGGGGAGGGGCCGAATACGAGCAGTACTTC. Amino acid sequence: CAAGWGGAEYEQYF.

The V gene is TRBV15, the J gene TRBJ2-7, with TRBD1 identical over 7 bases. The CDR3 is made up of 16 amino acids. In germline, CDR1 is LNHNV, CDR2 YYDKDF (reference sequence). V gave up 3 bases and J gave up 2 bases; unmatched junction bases: 10. As DNA, the CDR3 is TGTGCCACCAGCAGTTACGCAGGGGGAACCCCCTACGAGCAGTACTTC. Encoded protein: CATSSYAGGTPYEQYF.

This clonotype showed up many times. This chain connects TRBV6-6 to TRBJ2-7; a weak D match, TRBD2 (6 bases). Germline CDR1 is MNHNY and CDR2 is SVGAGI (reference sequence). CDR3 length: 14 residues. V was pared by 5 bases and J by 5 bases, with 16 bases between. This CDR3 is CASSPPRETHEQYF. The CDR3 DNA sequence: TGTGCCAGCAGTCCCCCCCGGGAGACCCACGAGCAGTACTTC.

This chain connects TRBV2 to TRBJ2-7; 9 nucleotides agree with TRBD2. V was clipped by 8 bases and J by 2 bases; unmatched bases: 10. This CDR3 comprises 15 residues. The germline gives CDR1 SNHLY, CDR2 FYNNEI. The CDR3 sequence: CASFSFQREAYEQYF. DNA for the CDR3: TGTGCCAGCTTTTCTTTCCAGCGGGAGGCCTACGAGCAGTACTTC. The full variable domain, in which reference TRBV2 and TRBJ2-7 provide the parts outside the CDR3, is EPEVTQTPSHQVTQMGQEVILRCVPISNHLYFYWYRQILGQKVEFLVSFYNNEISEKSEIFDDQFSVERPDGSNFTLKIRSTKLEDSAMYFCASFSFQREAYEQYFGPGTRLTVT.

This clonotype was detected ten times or more. The chain joins TRBV6-5 to TRBJ2-7; no firm D call. The CDR3 has 13 amino acids. The V end lost 4 bases, the J end lost 3 bases, and 10 bases lay between the germline ends. Germline V CDR1 and CDR2: MNHEY, SVGAGI. The CDR3 sequence is CASSLLEGYEQYF. The CDR3 DNA reads as TGTGCCAGCAGTTTATTAGAAGGCTACGAGCAGTACTTC.

About this clonotype: A read error is likely, as this CDR3 ends without the conserved phenylalanine or tryptophan. No DNA is shown, since the ends of the CDR3 on it are uncertain; the CDR3 is the one TCRdb lists. The genes are TRBV10-2 and TRBJ2-5; TRBD1, as called in the table, went unchecked against the DNA. A total of 14 residues make up the CDR3, ends included. Per germline, CDR1 WSHSY and CDR2 SAAADI. This CDR3 reads CASKDRGGRETQHV.

At least ten counts were recorded for this clonotype. The chain is built from TRBV5-6 and TRBJ1-4; D not certain. This CDR3 has 11 amino acids. Trimming stripped 1 base from V and 5 bases from J, with 0 bases between. CDR1 and CDR2 (germline): SGHDT, YYEEEE. The CDR3 DNA is TGTGCCAGCAGCTTGAATGAAAAACTGTTTTTT. Protein sequence: CASSLNEKLFF.

Regarding this clonotype: This may come from a read error, since a much larger clone is one base off. The V gene is TRBV5-5, the J gene TRBJ2-1; TRBD1 aligns across 8 bases. Germline V lookup: CDR1 SGHKS, CDR2 YYEKEE (reference sequence). There are 12 residues in the CDR3. V shed 3 bases, J shed 9 bases, and the junction held 2 bases outside the gene matches. For the CDR3, the DNA is TGTGCCAGCAGCTGGACAGGGACTGAGCAGTTCTTC. The encoded protein is CASSWTGTEQFF.